This T cell receptor (beta chain) was documented in a study of OX40 agonist ivuxolimab in advanced cancers. Germline assignment: CDR1 MNHEY and CDR2 SMNVEV (reference sequence). This CDR3 has 14 amino acids. The ends were cut back, 3 bases at V and 0 bases at J, with 7 bases in the middle. Produced via immunoSEQ multiplex PCR; TCRdb's table is partial and in-frame only. Here the sample spans roughly 72,000 clones, roughly 80% being singletons. The source was CD4+ or CD8+ T cells sorted from blood, collected in a trial of the OX40 agonist ivuxolimab. This TCR came from an adult with an advanced solid tumor such as melanoma, head and neck, liver or kidney cancer. This chain joins TRBV27 and TRBJ2-3; D perhaps matches TRBD2 (5 bases). CDR3 DNA: TGTGCCAGCAGTTTGCGGGCTAGCACAGATACGCAGTATTTT. This gives the protein CASSLRASTDTQYF.